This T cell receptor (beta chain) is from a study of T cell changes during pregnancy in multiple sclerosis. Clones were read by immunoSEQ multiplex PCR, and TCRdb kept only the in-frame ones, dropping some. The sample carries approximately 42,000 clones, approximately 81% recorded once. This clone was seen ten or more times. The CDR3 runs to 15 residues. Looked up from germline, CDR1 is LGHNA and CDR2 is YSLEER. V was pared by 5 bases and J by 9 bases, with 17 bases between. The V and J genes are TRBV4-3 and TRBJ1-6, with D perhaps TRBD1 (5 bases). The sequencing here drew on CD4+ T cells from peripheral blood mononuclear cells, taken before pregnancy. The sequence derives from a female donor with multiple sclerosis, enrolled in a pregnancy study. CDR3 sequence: CASSVQRGSASPLHF. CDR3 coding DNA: TGCGCCAGCAGCGTCCAAAGGGGCTCGGCTTCACCCCTCCACTTT.